This passage covers 16 T cell receptor beta chains from one sample sequenced in a study of blood T cell repertoires in COVID-19. This table comes from immunoSEQ multiplex PCR, and its TCRdb copy is limited to in-frame clones, with some not included. Found here are approximately 480,000 clones, around 87% of them singletons; the top ten hold 0.65% to 0.9%. The sample taken for sequencing was PBMCs or T cells enriched from blood (not recorded which). The receptor source for this set is a woman aged 18-35 years who had recovered from COVID-19.

The chain has TRBV5-1 and TRBJ2-3; 8 bases fit TRBD1. This CDR3 spans 16 amino acids. V trimming: 4 bases; J trimming: 6 bases; junction bases outside the gene matches: 13. CDR1 and CDR2 (germline): SGHRS, YFSETQ. The CDR3 region is CASSVRQGWTQDTQYF. The CDR3 bases are TGCGCCAGCAGCGTAAGACAGGGGTGGACACAGGATACGCAGTATTTT.

The V gene is TRBV28, the J gene TRBJ1-2; 7 positions agree with TRBD1. This CDR3 spans 14 amino acids. Trimming removed 2 bases from V and 4 bases from J; junction bases left unmatched: 4. Germline values: CDR1 MDHEN, CDR2 SYDVKM. CDR3 protein: CASSLAGQPYGYTF. DNA for the CDR3: TGTGCCAGCAGTTTAGCGGGACAGCCCTATGGCTACACCTTC.

The genes are TRBV6-5 and TRBJ1-6; TRBD1 agrees at 9 bases. Looked up from germline, CDR1 is MNHEY and CDR2 is SVGAGI. J was trimmed by 10 bases and V by 5 bases; bases with no gene match: 6. This CDR3 contains 14 residues. The chain's CDR3 is CASSRQGEISPLHF. The CDR3, as DNA: TGTGCCAGCAGTCGACAGGGGGAAATCTCACCCCTCCACTTT.

The chain couples TRBV30 to TRBJ1-4; TRBD1 matches at 7 bases. The CDR3 runs 15 residues. V lost 2 bases and J lost 4; bases outside the gene matches: 7. CDR1 GTSNPN and CDR2 SVGIG come from the germline V gene (reference sequence). Here the CDR3 reads CAWSSPDRINEKLFF. Written as DNA, the CDR3 is TGTGCCTGGAGTTCCCCGGACAGGATTAATGAAAAACTGTTTTTT.

This clone was seen at least ten times. The chain links TRBV7-9 to TRBJ1-4; TRBD1 aligns across 10 bases. The V segment lost 5 bases and the J segment 4 bases; nucleotides outside the gene matches: 13. The length of the CDR3 is 18 residues. In germline, CDR1 is SEHNR, CDR2 FQNEAQ (reference sequence). CDR3 sequence (DNA): TGTGCCAGCAGCCCCACGGACAGGGGGTTTCACGGTAATGAAAAACTGTTTTTT. This encodes CASSPTDRGFHGNEKLFF.

Concerning this clone: In the same sample, other DNA sequences code for this CDR3. The chain combines TRBV5-1 with TRBJ2-2; TRBD1 matches at 9 bases. There are 15 residues in the CDR3. The V segment lost 4 bases and the J segment 3 bases; nucleotides outside the gene matches: 4. Germline values: CDR1 SGHRS, CDR2 YFSETQ. As DNA, the CDR3 is TGCGCCAGCAGCCTCACAGGGGGCGACACCGGGGAGCTGTTTTTT. As protein: CASSLTGGDTGELFF.

This clone appeared once. V gene TRBV11-2 combines with J gene TRBJ2-3, with TRBD1 as a possible D gene (6 bases). This CDR3 contains 16 residues. Per germline, CDR1 SGHAT and CDR2 FQNNGV. The germline V and J ends were trimmed by 2 bases and 1 base, with 13 bases remaining between them. The CDR3 region has the DNA TGTGCCAGCAGCTTATTAGGGGGAAGGGGCACAGATACGCAGTATTTT. Translation gives CASSLLGGRGTDTQYF.

The rearrangement joins TRBV2 to TRBJ1-2; the match to TRBD1 covers 10 bases. CDR1 and CDR2 from the germline V gene are SNHLY and FYNNEI. CDR3 length equals 17 residues. V lost 4 bases to trimming and J lost 8 bases; unmatched junction nucleotides: 16. CDR3 DNA: TGTGCCAGCAGTGGGGAGTCCCGGACAGGGGGAACGGGGGGCTACACCTTC. This codes for CASSGESRTGGTGGYTF. Together with reference TRBV2 and TRBJ1-2, the CDR3 gives the full variable domain: EPEVTQTPSHQVTQMGQEVILRCVPISNHLYFYWYRQILGQKVEFLVSFYNNEISEKSEIFDDQFSVERPDGSNFTLKIRSTKLEDSAMYFCASSGESRTGGTGGYTFGSGTRLTVV.

The chain joins TRBV18 to TRBJ2-3; 7 positions agree with TRBD2. The CDR3 contains 17 residues. CDR1 and CDR2 from the germline V gene are KGHSH and LQKENI. Trimming cost V 3 bases and J 3 bases; bases outside gene matches: 12. The CDR3 is CASSPRSRDYQTDTQYF. CDR3 coding DNA: TGTGCCAGCTCACCCCGAAGCAGGGACTATCAGACAGATACGCAGTATTTT.

V gene TRBV21-1 combines with J gene TRBJ1-6. TRBV21-1 constitutes a pseudogene. The CDR3 covers 17 residues. CDR3 loop: CASSKESTGRARSPLHF. The CDR3 bases are TGTGCCAGCAGCAAAGAATCTACAGGGAGGGCTCGATCACCCCTCCACTTT.

The V and J genes are TRBV19 and TRBJ2-7; TRBD1 matches at 8 bases. CDR1 LNHDA and CDR2 SQIVND come from the germline V gene (reference sequence). This CDR3 is built from 15 residues. The J segment lost 0 bases and the V segment lost 5 bases, leaving 6 bases of the junction unmatched. CDR3 region: CASSPSTGGSYEQYF. CDR3 nucleotide sequence: TGTGCCAGTAGTCCGTCTACAGGGGGCTCCTACGAGCAGTACTTC.

The chain carries TRBV9 and TRBJ2-1, with a possible D match to TRBD2 (6 bases). The germline V gene has CDR1 SGDLS and CDR2 YYNGEE. V was pared by 2 bases and J by 9 bases, with 15 bases between. The length of the CDR3 is 14 residues. This CDR3 is CASSVWYVGGEQFF. In nucleotides, the CDR3 is TGTGCCAGCAGCGTTTGGTATGTCGGGGGTGAGCAGTTCTTC.

This clone was recorded only once. This chain uses TRBV5-5 with TRBJ1-2; D is possibly TRBD1 (5 bases). Germline CDR1 and CDR2: SGHKS and YYEKEE (reference sequence). Deletions cut 6 bases from V and 4 bases from J, with 13 bases between. The length of the CDR3 is 13 residues. CDR3 sequence reads: CASKPPGLYGYTF. The CDR3 nucleotides are TGTGCCAGCAAACCCCCGGGACTCTATGGCTACACCTTC.

The V and J genes are TRBV28 and TRBJ2-7, with D uncertain. This CDR3 region has 12 residues. Trimming took off 2 bases at V and 12 bases at J, with 14 bases between the two ends. The V gene's germline CDR1 is MDHEN and CDR2 SYDVKM. In DNA, the CDR3 is TGTGCCAGCAGTTTAAGGCACAGCCGCCTGTACTTC. Translated, it gives CASSLRHSRLYF.

The chain has TRBV5-6 and TRBJ1-2; no definite D call. The V gene lost 7 bases and the J gene lost 1 base, with 14 bases spanning the gap. This CDR3 comprises 14 residues. Germline CDR1 SGHDT, CDR2 YYEEEE. As DNA, the CDR3 is TGTGCCAGCTCGCCACGGTTCCTTAACTATGGCTACACCTTC. Amino acid sequence: CASSPRFLNYGYTF.

Written as DNA, the CDR3 is TGTGCCAGCAGCCCCCGTGGACAGGGGGCCACCGGGGAGCTGTTTTTT. It translates to CASSPRGQGATGELFF. The chain employs TRBV5-5 and TRBJ2-2, with 11 bases lining up with TRBD1. V shed 4 bases, J shed 4 bases, and the junction held 6 bases outside the gene matches. Germline-derived CDR1 and CDR2 are SGHKS and YYEKEE (reference sequence). The CDR3 runs 16 residues.